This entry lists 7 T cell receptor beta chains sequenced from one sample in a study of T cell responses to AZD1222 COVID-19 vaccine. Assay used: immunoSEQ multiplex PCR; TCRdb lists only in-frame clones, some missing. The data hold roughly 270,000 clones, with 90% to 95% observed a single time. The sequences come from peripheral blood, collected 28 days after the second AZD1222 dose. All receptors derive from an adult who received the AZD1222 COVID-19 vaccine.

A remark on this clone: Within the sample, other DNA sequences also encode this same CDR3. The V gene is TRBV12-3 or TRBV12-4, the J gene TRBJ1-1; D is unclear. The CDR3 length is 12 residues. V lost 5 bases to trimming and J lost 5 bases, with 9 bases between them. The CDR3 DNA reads TGTGCCAGCAGTCTAAGGCGGACTGAAGCTTTCTTT. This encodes CASSLRRTEAFF.

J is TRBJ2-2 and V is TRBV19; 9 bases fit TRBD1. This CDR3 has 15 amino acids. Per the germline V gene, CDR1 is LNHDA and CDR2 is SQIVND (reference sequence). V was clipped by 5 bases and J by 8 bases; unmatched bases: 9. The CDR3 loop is CASSFRDRVSGELFF. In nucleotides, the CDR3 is TGTGCCAGTAGTTTCCGGGACAGGGTTTCTGGGGAGCTGTTTTTT. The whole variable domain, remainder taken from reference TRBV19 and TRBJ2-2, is DGGITQSPKYLFRKEGQNVTLSCEQNLNHDAMYWYRQDPGQGLRLIYYSQIVNDFQKGDIAEGYSVSREKKESFPLTVTSAQKNPTAFYLCASSFRDRVSGELFFGEGSRLTVL.

CDR3 bases: TGTGCCAGTAGTATACGCGGCAGGGGAGAGACCCAGTACTTC. It is translated as CASSIRGRGETQYF. The gene calls are TRBV19 and TRBJ2-5; TRBD1 might be the D (6 bases). There are 14 residues in the CDR3. CDR1 and CDR2 from the germline V gene are LNHDA and SQIVND (reference sequence). V gave up 2 bases and J gave up 4 bases, with 11 bases separating them.

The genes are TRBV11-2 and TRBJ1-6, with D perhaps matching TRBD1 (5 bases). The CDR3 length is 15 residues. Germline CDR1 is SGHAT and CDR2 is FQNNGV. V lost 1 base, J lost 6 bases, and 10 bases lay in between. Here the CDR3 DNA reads TGTGCCAGCAGCTTAGGCGGGGCCTTTAATTCACCCCTCCACTTT. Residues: CASSLGGAFNSPLHF.

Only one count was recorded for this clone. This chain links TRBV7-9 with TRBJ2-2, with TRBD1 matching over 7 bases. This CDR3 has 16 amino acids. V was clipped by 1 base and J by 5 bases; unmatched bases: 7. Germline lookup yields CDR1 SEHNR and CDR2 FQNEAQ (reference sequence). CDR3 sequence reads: CASSLVPGTVTGELFF. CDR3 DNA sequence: TGTGCCAGCAGCTTAGTACCCGGGACAGTTACCGGGGAGCTGTTTTTT.

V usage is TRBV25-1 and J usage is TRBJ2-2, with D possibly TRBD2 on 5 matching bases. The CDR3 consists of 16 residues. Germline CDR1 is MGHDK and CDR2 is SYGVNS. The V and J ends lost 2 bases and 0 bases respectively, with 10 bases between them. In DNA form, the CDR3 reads TGTGCCAGCAGTGAAACTGGACTGGCGAACACCGGGGAGCTGTTTTTT. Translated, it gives CASSETGLANTGELFF.

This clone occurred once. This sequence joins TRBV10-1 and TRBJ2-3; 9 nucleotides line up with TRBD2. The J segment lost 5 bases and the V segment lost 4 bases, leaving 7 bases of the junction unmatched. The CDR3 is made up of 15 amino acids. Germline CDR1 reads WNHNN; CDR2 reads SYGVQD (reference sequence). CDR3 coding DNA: TGCGCCAGCAGTGCCGGGACTAGCAAGGTAGATACGCAGTATTTT. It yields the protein CASSAGTSKVDTQYF.